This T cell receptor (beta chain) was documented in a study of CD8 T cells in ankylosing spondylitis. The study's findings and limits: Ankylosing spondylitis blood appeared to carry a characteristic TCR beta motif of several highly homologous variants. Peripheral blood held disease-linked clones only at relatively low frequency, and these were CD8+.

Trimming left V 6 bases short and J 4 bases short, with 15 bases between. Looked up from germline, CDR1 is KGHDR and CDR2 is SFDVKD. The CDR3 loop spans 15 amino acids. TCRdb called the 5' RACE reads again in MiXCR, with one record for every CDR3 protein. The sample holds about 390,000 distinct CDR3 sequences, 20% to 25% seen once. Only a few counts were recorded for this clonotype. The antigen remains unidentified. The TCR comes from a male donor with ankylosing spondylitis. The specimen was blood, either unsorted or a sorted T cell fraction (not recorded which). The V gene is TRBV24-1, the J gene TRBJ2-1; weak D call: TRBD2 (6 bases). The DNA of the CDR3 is TGTGCCACCAGTCTCGGGGGTGATCGGTACAATGAGCAGTTCTTC. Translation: CATSLGGDRYNEQFF.